This record looks at one T cell receptor beta chain sequence and its context. The authors ran a second PCR of about 7 to 11 cycles using a sample-barcoded 5' primer and a J-beta primer mix. TCRdb re-derived calls from the 5' RACE reads in MiXCR, one entry per CDR3 protein. The table shows 600,000 to 850,000 distinct CDR3 sequences, with just under 25% occurring only once. This CDR3 has 12 residues. The sample comes from a study of blood T cells in healthy people across ages. These same records also appear under a second study, on T cells of mothers and their children. This second study says: The M1S primer of the second PCR added sample barcodes and 2-4 random nucleotides. Over 9.5 million reads per mother and 2.5 million to 3 million per child were obtained.

Sequencing was performed on blood. V gene TRBV12-3 or TRBV12-4 combines with J gene TRBJ2-5; D unresolved. The end of the DNA is better explained by TRBJ2-7, so the J call may be wrong. The receptor was isolated from a boy aged 5-17 years in good health. The CDR3 DNA reads TGTGCCAGCAGCTACCATGGGTTCGAGCAGTACTTC. Protein product: CASSYHGFEQYF.